The 30 T cell receptor beta chains below all came from one sample that was sequenced in a study of identical twins. TCRdb passed the 5' RACE reads through MiXCR, listing each CDR3 protein once. The table lists 270,000 or so distinct CDR3 sequences, 6.5% to 9.5% of them singletons. This same sample was also part of a study on yellow fever vaccine responses in identical twins.

Sequencing input: CD8+ T cells sorted from blood. The receptors shown here come from a woman between 18 and 30 years old in good health.

This clonotype was counted at least ten times. The rearrangement links TRBV28 to TRBJ2-4, with 7 bases that match TRBD1. Germline V lookup: CDR1 MDHEN, CDR2 SYDVKM. The V and J ends lost 7 bases and 6 bases, in that order; junction bases with no gene match: 3. The length of the CDR3 is 12 residues. In DNA form, the CDR3 reads TGTGCCAGCAAGGGACAGTTAAACATTCAGTACTTC. Its translation: CASKGQLNIQYF. The full variable domain, with the rest looked up from reference TRBV28 and TRBJ2-4, is DVKVTQSSRYLVKRTGEKVFLECVQDMDHENMFWYRQDPGLGLRLIYFSYDVKMKEKGDIPEGYSVSREKKERFSLILESASTNQTSMYLCASKGQLNIQYFGAGTRLSVL.

This chain connects TRBV7-3 to TRBJ1-5; D unclear. The CDR3 loop spans 13 amino acids. Germline V gives CDR1 SGHTA, CDR2 FQGTGA. Trimming removed 5 bases from V and 6 bases from J, with 11 bases in between. The CDR3 spells CASSIGPGQPQHF. CDR3 coding DNA: TGTGCCAGCAGCATTGGACCCGGTCAGCCCCAGCATTTT.

This clonotype was picked up a small number of times. The CDR3 DNA reads TGCAGTGCTAGAGCTACAGACCGGGACAGCTCCGAGACCCAGTACTTC. It encodes CSARATDRDSSETQYF. The chain has TRBV20-1 and TRBJ2-5, with 7 bases lining up with TRBD1. The V gene end was trimmed by 1 base and the J gene end by 5 bases; junction bases not matched to a gene: 13. CDR3 length: 16 amino acids. In germline, CDR1 is DFQATT, CDR2 SNEGSKA (reference sequence).

The sample holds a few counts of this clonotype. The gene calls are TRBV7-9 and TRBJ2-7; D unclear. This CDR3 spans 13 amino acids. V was trimmed by 5 bases and J by 4 bases, leaving 12 bases between them. Germline values: CDR1 SEHNR, CDR2 FQNEAQ (reference sequence). For the CDR3, the DNA is TGTGCCAGCAGCCCGGCTTTGGGTTACGAGCAGTACTTC. It translates to CASSPALGYEQYF.

This chain connects TRBV6-2 or TRBV6-3 to TRBJ2-3, with D perhaps matching TRBD2 (6 bases). CDR1 and CDR2 from the germline V gene are MNHEY and SVGEGT. The CDR3 is 16 amino acids. V lost 1 base, J lost 2 bases, and 13 bases lay in between. The CDR3 DNA reads TGTGCCAGCAGTTACTTTCGGGAGATCCTCACAGATACGCAGTATTTT. Its protein product is CASSYFREILTDTQYF.

In its sample, this clonotype was seen a few times. V usage is TRBV20-1 and J usage is TRBJ2-7; weak D call: TRBD1 (6 bases). V was cut by 2 bases and J by 4 bases, with 15 bases left in between. Germline V gene lookup returns CDR1 DFQATT and CDR2 SNEGSKA (reference sequence). The CDR3 is 14 residues long. CDR3 residues: CSARSRQELYEQYF. CDR3 nucleotides: TGCAGTGCTAGATCGCGACAGGAGTTATACGAGCAGTACTTC.

This clonotype was seen many times. The rearrangement uses TRBV6-4 and TRBJ2-3; perhaps TRBD2 as D (6 bases). This CDR3 comprises 15 residues. The germline CDR1 and CDR2 sequences are MRHNA and SNTAGT. Trimming left V 0 bases short and J 5 bases short, with 12 bases between. CDR3 region: CASSDSGSGGDTQYF. CDR3 DNA sequence: TGTGCCAGCAGTGACTCGGGTAGCGGAGGAGATACGCAGTATTTT.

The chain has TRBV6-1 and TRBJ2-2; 9 bases match TRBD1. The CDR3 has 15 residues. The J segment lost 6 bases and the V segment lost 6 bases, leaving 8 bases of the junction unmatched. Germline CDR1 reads MNHNS; CDR2 reads SASEGT. This CDR3 reads CASSPGQGWAGELFF. CDR3 coding DNA: TGTGCCAGCAGCCCGGGACAGGGTTGGGCCGGGGAGCTGTTTTTT.

This clonotype was recorded a few times. The chain uses TRBV12-3 or TRBV12-4 and TRBJ2-1; D perhaps matches TRBD2 (6 bases). The length of the CDR3 is 13 residues. V gave up 7 bases and J gave up 6 bases, with 13 bases separating them. CDR3 in DNA: TGTGCCAGCATCGGGGTCGGGGGCAATGAGCAGTTCTTC. It translates to CASIGVGGNEQFF.

V gene TRBV29-1 combines with J gene TRBJ2-2; D may be TRBD1 or TRBD2 (5 bases each). Trimming pared 6 bases from V and 8 bases from J, leaving 16 bases between. The germline CDR1 and CDR2 sequences are SQVTM and ANQGSEA. CDR3 length: 13 amino acids. The CDR3, as DNA: TGCAGCGTCTCCGGGGCCAGGGCTGGGGAGCTGTTTTTT. Protein: CSVSGARAGELFF.

This clonotype was seen at least ten times. CDR3 region: CSVEGWVTDTQYF. The CDR3 bases are TGCAGCGTTGAAGGATGGGTCACAGATACGCAGTATTTT. The rearrangement links TRBV29-1 to TRBJ2-3; the D is unclear. CDR1 is SQVTM, CDR2 ANQGSEA, per germline. The V end was cut by 1 base, the J end by 2 bases, with 7 bases between. This CDR3 spans 13 amino acids.

This clonotype was detected ten times or more. This sequence joins TRBV29-1 and TRBJ2-3, with 14 bases identical to TRBD2. Unmatched junction bases numbered 11, after V lost 5 bases and J lost 4 bases. The CDR3 extends over 17 amino acids. Germline V CDR1 and CDR2: SQVTM, ANQGSEA. CDR3 loop: CSVSGLAGGQGADTQYF. Here the CDR3 DNA reads TGCAGCGTTTCCGGACTAGCGGGGGGCCAAGGCGCAGATACGCAGTATTTT.

This clonotype was counted between two and nine times. The chain links TRBV12-3 or TRBV12-4 to TRBJ2-3, with D possibly being TRBD2 (5 bases). This CDR3 region has 12 residues. The V gene lost 5 bases and the J gene lost 11 bases, with 14 bases spanning the gap. The CDR3 nucleotides read TGTGCCAGCAGTGAGCCTAGCTTGCAGCAGTATTTT. Amino acids: CASSEPSLQQYF.

In its sample, this clonotype was seen many times. The V and J genes are TRBV28 and TRBJ2-7; tentative D call: TRBD2 (5 bases). CDR3 length: 13 amino acids. Germline V gives CDR1 MDHEN, CDR2 SYDVKM. Trimming cost V 6 bases and J 0 bases, with 9 bases left between them. The CDR3 loop reads CASRTGFSYEQYF. CDR3 DNA: TGTGCCAGCAGGACGGGGTTCTCCTACGAGCAGTACTTC.

The table lists this clonotype with many counts. The V and J genes are TRBV29-1 and TRBJ2-1; possible D gene TRBD1, 6 bases. The germline V and J ends were trimmed by 7 bases and 0 bases, with 13 bases remaining between them. The CDR3 is 14 residues long. Germline V lookup: CDR1 SQVTM, CDR2 ANQGSEA. CDR3 sequence (DNA): TGCAGCGCCCCCCAGGGGAGCTCCTACAATGAGCAGTTCTTC. It specifies CSAPQGSSYNEQFF.

This clonotype appeared a few times. V is TRBV7-2 and J is TRBJ2-7; TRBD2 matches 8 bases. The CDR3 is 17 residues long. With 3 bases clipped from V and 2 bases from J, the junction kept 12 bases outside the gene matches. From germline, CDR1 is SGHTA and CDR2 FQGNSA. For the CDR3, the DNA is TGTGCCAGCAGCTTTGACCGACTAGGGCGGGGGGCCTACGAGCAGTACTTC. Translation gives CASSFDRLGRGAYEQYF.

J is TRBJ1-1 and V is TRBV6-5; D is unclear. Trimming cost V 9 bases and J 4 bases, with 12 bases left between them. Germline V gene sequence: CDR1 MNHEY, CDR2 SVGAGI. The CDR3 length is 12 residues. The CDR3 DNA sequence: TGTGCCAGTGCGGATTGGGGCACTGAAGCTTTCTTT. Its protein product is CASADWGTEAFF.

CDR3 sequence reads: CASSLIGGQGAPGKETQYF. CDR3 DNA: TGTGCCAGCAGCTTAATTGGGGGACAGGGGGCGCCGGGAAAAGAGACCCAGTACTTC. The chain links TRBV11-1 to TRBJ2-5, with TRBD1 matching over 12 bases. The CDR3 length is 19 residues. In germline, CDR1 is SGHAT, CDR2 FQDESV (reference sequence). Trimming removed 2 bases from V and 3 bases from J; junction bases left unmatched: 13.

The chain joins TRBV7-9 to TRBJ2-7; 7 positions agree with TRBD1. This CDR3 region has 15 residues. Looked up from germline, CDR1 is SEHNR and CDR2 is FQNEAQ (reference sequence). V lost 4 bases and J lost 0; bases outside the gene matches: 6. This chain's CDR3 is CASSSTGKSSYEQYF. CDR3 nucleotide sequence: TGTGCCAGCAGCTCGACAGGGAAAAGCTCCTACGAGCAGTACTTC.

This chain links TRBV19 with TRBJ2-7; D is perhaps TRBD1 (5 bases). CDR1 LNHDA and CDR2 SQIVND come from the germline V gene (reference sequence). This CDR3 region has 13 residues. With 5 bases removed from V and 0 bases from J, the gap between germline ends came to 8 bases. The CDR3 spells CASSDRLSYEQYF. The CDR3 coding sequence is TGTGCCAGTAGTGACAGACTCTCCTACGAGCAGTACTTC. Using reference TRBV19 and TRBJ2-7 for the parts outside the CDR3, the full variable domain is DGGITQSPKYLFRKEGQNVTLSCEQNLNHDAMYWYRQDPGQGLRLIYYSQIVNDFQKGDIAEGYSVSREKKESFPLTVTSAQKNPTAFYLCASSDRLSYEQYFGPGTRLTVT.

This clonotype was picked up a small number of times. As DNA, the CDR3 is TGTGCCAGCAGCTTGGTCGGGCAGCCCCAGCATTTT. Encoded protein: CASSLVGQPQHF. The chain has TRBV5-6 and TRBJ1-5, with no clear D. There are 12 residues in the CDR3. The germline V gene encodes CDR1 SGHDT and CDR2 YYEEEE. V lost 0 bases and J lost 7, with 5 bases in between.

CDR3 in DNA: TGTGCCAGCACTTTAGCGGGAGGGAACACCGGGGAGCTGTTTTTT. Translated: CASTLAGGNTGELFF. The chain joins TRBV13 to TRBJ2-2, with 10 bases lining up with TRBD2. The ends lost 7 bases at V and 1 base at J; junction bases unmatched: 3. This CDR3 contains 15 residues. CDR1 and CDR2 (germline): PRHDT, FYEKMQ (reference sequence).

The table lists this clonotype with many counts. The rearrangement links TRBV4-1 to TRBJ2-7; 8 nucleotides match TRBD1. Germline loops: CDR1 MGHRA, CDR2 YSYEKL. CDR3 length: 15 residues. The V and J ends lost 3 bases and 3 bases, in that order; junction bases with no gene match: 7. This CDR3 reads CASSQAGQGLYEQYF. CDR3 nucleotides: TGCGCCAGCAGCCAGGCAGGACAGGGTCTCTACGAGCAGTACTTC.

This clonotype appeared many times. The J gene is TRBJ2-1, the V gene TRBV2, with a weak D call TRBD2 (6 bases). The V end lost 2 bases, the J end lost 10 bases, and 9 bases lay between the germline ends. The CDR3 totals 12 residues. The germline V gene encodes CDR1 SNHLY and CDR2 FYNNEI. CDR3: CASSEWAGEQFF. Here the CDR3 DNA reads TGTGCCAGCAGTGAATGGGCGGGGGAGCAGTTCTTC.

This clonotype has ten or more counts. V gene TRBV7-3 combines with J gene TRBJ2-3; D is uncertain. This CDR3 spans 17 amino acids. Germline V gene sequence: CDR1 SGHTA, CDR2 FQGTGA. V was shortened by 1 base and J by 1 base, with 15 bases between the two germline ends. The CDR3 here is CASSLIRVGYGTDTQYF. In DNA form, the CDR3 reads TGTGCCAGCAGCTTAATACGCGTAGGGTACGGCACAGATACGCAGTATTTT. Variable domain in full (rest from reference TRBV7-3 and TRBJ2-3): GAGVSQTPSNKVTEKGKYVELRCDPISGHTALYWYRQSLGQGPEFLIYFQGTGAADDSGLPNDRFFAVRPEGSVSTLKIQRTERGDSAVYLCASSLIRVGYGTDTQYFGPGTRLTVL.

This chain connects TRBV7-8 to TRBJ2-4; 15 bases agree with TRBD2. CDR1 is SGHVS and CDR2 is FQNEAQ in the germline V gene. The CDR3 loop spans 13 amino acids. Trimming took 4 bases from V and 16 from J; bases not matched to a gene: 5. CDR3 coding DNA: TGTGCCAGCAGCTCCGCGGGACTAGCGGGAGGCTACTTC. It is translated as CASSSAGLAGGYF.

The chain combines TRBV9 with TRBJ2-1; 11 bases fit TRBD2. The CDR3 spans 18 residues. The germline V gene encodes CDR1 SGDLS and CDR2 YYNGEE. The J segment lost 2 bases and the V segment lost 3 bases, leaving 10 bases of the junction unmatched. The CDR3 loop is CASSDQFTSGGAYNEQFF. The CDR3 DNA follows: TGTGCCAGCAGCGACCAGTTCACTAGCGGGGGTGCCTACAATGAGCAGTTCTTC.

The chain joins TRBV30 to TRBJ2-7, with D unresolved. CDR1 and CDR2 from the germline V gene are GTSNPN and SVGIG (reference sequence). This CDR3 contains 11 residues. V lost 8 bases to trimming and J lost 3 bases, with 11 bases between them. Here the CDR3 DNA reads TGTGCCAGCGACGGATACTACGAGCAGTACTTC. Protein sequence: CASDGYYEQYF.

The V gene is TRBV28, the J gene TRBJ2-7; D ambiguous. The CDR3 consists of 11 residues. V lost 8 bases and J 3 bases, leaving 8 bases between the germline ends. Germline assignment: CDR1 MDHEN and CDR2 SYDVKM. This CDR3 is CASHRNYEQYF. For the CDR3, the DNA is TGTGCCAGCCATAGGAACTACGAGCAGTACTTC.

This clonotype was picked up many times. The chain links TRBV12-3 or TRBV12-4 to TRBJ2-3; D unclear. V was clipped by 3 bases and J by 0 bases, with 10 bases between them. This CDR3 is built from 15 residues. CDR3 DNA: TGTGCCAGCAGTTTCACACTAACCAGCACAGATACGCAGTATTTT. It specifies CASSFTLTSTDTQYF.